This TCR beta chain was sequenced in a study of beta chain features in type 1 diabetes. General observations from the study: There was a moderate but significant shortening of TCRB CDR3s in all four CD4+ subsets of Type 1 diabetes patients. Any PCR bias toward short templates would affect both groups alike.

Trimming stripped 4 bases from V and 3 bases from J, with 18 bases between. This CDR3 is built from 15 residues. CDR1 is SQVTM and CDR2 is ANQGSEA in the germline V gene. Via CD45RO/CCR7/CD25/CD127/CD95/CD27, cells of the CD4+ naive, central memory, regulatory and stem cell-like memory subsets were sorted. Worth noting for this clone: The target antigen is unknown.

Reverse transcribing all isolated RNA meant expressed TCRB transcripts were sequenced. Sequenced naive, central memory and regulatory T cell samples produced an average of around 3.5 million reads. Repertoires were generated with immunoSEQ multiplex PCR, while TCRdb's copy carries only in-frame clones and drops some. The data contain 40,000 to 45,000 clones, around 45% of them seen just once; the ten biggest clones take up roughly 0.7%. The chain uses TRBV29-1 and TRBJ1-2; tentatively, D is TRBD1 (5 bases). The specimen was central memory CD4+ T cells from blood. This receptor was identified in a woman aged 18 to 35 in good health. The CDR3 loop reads CSVGTGRGVHYGYTF. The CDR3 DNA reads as TGCAGCGTTGGCACGGGGCGCGGGGTTCACTATGGCTACACCTTC.